These 7 T cell receptor beta chains were sequenced from one sample in a study of post-analysis software for immune sequencing data. Study results and caveats: Patients carried roughly five TRBV segments more frequently than controls did, and TRBV5-6, TRBV5-1 and TRBV20-1 were among them.

These TCRs are of unknown antigen specificity. Tagging with unique molecular identifiers was a feature of the TCR beta cDNA libraries. TCRdb re-analysed the PCR reads in MiXCR, keeping a single row per CDR3 protein. The sample has 170,000 or so distinct CDR3 sequences; over 25% are singletons. The specimen sequenced was blood. These receptors originate from a girl aged 10 to 17 with multiple sclerosis.

The chain recombines TRBV4-1 with TRBJ2-1, with TRBD2 matching 10 bases. V was pared by 9 bases and J by 1 base, with 3 bases of the junction left unmatched. The CDR3 extends over 14 amino acids. The V gene's germline CDR1 is MGHRA and CDR2 YSYEKL. The CDR3 sequence: CASVAGGSYNEQFF. In nucleotides, the CDR3 is TGCGCCAGTGTAGCGGGAGGATCCTACAATGAGCAGTTCTTC.

The sample holds many counts of this clonotype. The rearrangement joins TRBV4-1 to TRBJ1-4, with 7 bases identical to TRBD1. Germline trimming cut 2 bases from V and 6 bases from J; bases unmatched to any gene: 6. Germline V gives CDR1 MGHRA, CDR2 YSYEKL. CDR3 size: 15 residues. The CDR3 region is CASSQSGQNYEKLFF. As DNA, the CDR3 is TGCGCCAGCAGCCAATCGGGACAGAACTATGAAAAACTGTTTTTT.

The V gene is TRBV7-2, the J gene TRBJ2-5; 7 bases agree with TRBD1. CDR1 and CDR2 from the germline V gene are SGHTA and FQGNSA. Germline trimming cut 4 bases from V and 0 bases from J; bases unmatched to any gene: 5. The CDR3 is 15 residues long. CDR3 residues: CASSSPGQHQETQYF. The CDR3 nucleotides are TGTGCCAGCAGCTCTCCGGGACAGCACCAAGAGACCCAGTACTTC.

Turning to this clonotype: Possible read error: a much larger clone is one base away. The chain combines TRBV6-1 with TRBJ2-1; 11 nucleotides line up with TRBD2. This CDR3 is built from 19 residues. With 8 bases clipped from V and 0 bases from J, the junction kept 15 bases outside the gene matches. CDR1 is MNHNS, CDR2 SASEGT, per germline. The chain's CDR3 is CASGKMGLAVVSSYNEQFF. DNA for the CDR3: TGTGCCAGCGGGAAAATGGGACTAGCGGTTGTTAGCTCCTACAATGAGCAGTTCTTC.

The chain has TRBV6-6 and TRBJ1-5; D might be TRBD1 (5 bases). The germline gives CDR1 MNHNY, CDR2 SVGAGI (reference sequence). Between the trimmed V and J ends, which lost 0 bases and 5 bases, there was a span of 11 bases. The CDR3 runs to 15 residues. The DNA for the CDR3 is TGTGCCAGCAGTTACTCCAGGGTAACGGATCAGCCCCAGCATTTT. Translated, it gives CASSYSRVTDQPQHF.

This clonotype was observed a handful of times. V is TRBV6-4 and J is TRBJ2-2, with 10 bases aligning to TRBD1. The germline V gene encodes CDR1 MRHNA and CDR2 SNTAGT. This CDR3 has 15 residues. After removal of 5 bases from V and 5 bases from J, the junction contained 5 bases not matched to a gene. The CDR3 here is CASSPGTGDTGELFF. The CDR3, as DNA: TGTGCCAGCAGTCCCGGGACAGGGGATACCGGGGAGCTGTTTTTT.

Note on this clonotype: A much larger clone differs by one base, so this may be a read error. The chain has TRBV7-8 and TRBJ1-6; D possibly corresponds to TRBD1 (5 bases). Per germline, CDR1 SGHVS and CDR2 FQNEAQ. The CDR3 runs to 16 residues. The CDR3, as DNA: TGTGCCAGCGGCTTATTCACTCTTCAGGGAAATTCACCCCTCCACTTT. Its protein is CASGLFTLQGNSPLHF.